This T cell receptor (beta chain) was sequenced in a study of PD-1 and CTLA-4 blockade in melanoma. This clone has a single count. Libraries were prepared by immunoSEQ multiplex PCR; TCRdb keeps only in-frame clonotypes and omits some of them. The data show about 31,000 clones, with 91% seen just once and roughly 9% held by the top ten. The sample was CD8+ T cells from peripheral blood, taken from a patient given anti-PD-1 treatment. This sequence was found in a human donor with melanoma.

CDR3 nucleotides: TGTGCCAGCAGTCCCGGGACTAGCGGGTACAATGAGCAGTTCTTC. Translating it yields CASSPGTSGYNEQFF. The gene calls are TRBV3-1 (or the pseudogene TRBV3-2) and TRBJ2-1; 12 positions agree with TRBD2. The CDR3 has 15 amino acids. J gave up 4 bases and V 6 bases, and 4 bases lay outside the gene matches. Germline loops: CDR1 LGHDT, CDR2 YNNKEL (reference sequence).